This TCR beta chain originates from a study of T-cell memory formation after mild COVID-19. V dropped 1 base and J dropped 4; count of bases not matched to a gene: 0. This CDR3 region has 13 residues. Germline values: CDR1 SQVTM, CDR2 ANQGSEA. A remark on this clonotype: What it binds is unknown.

Constant-segment-primed 5'RACE gave TCR alpha and TCR beta cDNA libraries with sample barcodes and UMIs. TCRdb itself ran the 5' RACE reads through MiXCR, one entry per CDR3 protein. The sample records 80,000 to 95,000 distinct CDR3 sequences, roughly 25% being singletons. Study-wide results and limits: Within pre-infection memory, some responding clones were found, suggesting cross-reactive memory joined. Contracting CD4+ clones lay largely in CM and EM, with CD8+ ones residing in EMRA. Contracting clones from day 15 to 85 showed balanced CD4/CD8; later expanders favored CD4+.

Sequenced: PBMCs or a T cell subset sorted from them (not recorded which). V is TRBV29-1 and J is TRBJ2-4; TRBD1 aligns across 8 bases. This clonotype was obtained from a man aged 18 to 29 who had mild COVID-19 (a few samples of this study predate the infection). Cell type and time point are not known. The CDR3 loop reads CSVEGTGKNIQYF. DNA of the CDR3: TGCAGCGTTGAAGGGACAGGGAAAAACATTCAGTACTTC.